The 3 T cell receptor beta chains presented below share a single source sample, sequenced in a study of cytomegalovirus exposure and HLA in healthy donors. It was with 60 Vbeta and 13 Jbeta primers that the PCR ran. The protocol was immunoSEQ multiplex PCR, while the TCRdb copy is restricted to in-frame clones and leaves out a portion. The data show some 150,000 clones, roughly 80% seen once. The sample was PBMCs. All receptors derive from a female donor in good health and CMV-seronegative.

The chain employs TRBV11-2 and TRBJ2-7, with D uncertain. Germline lookup yields CDR1 SGHAT and CDR2 FQNNGV. With 5 bases removed from V and 0 bases from J, the gap between germline ends came to 8 bases. The CDR3 runs 13 residues. DNA for the CDR3: TGTGCCAGCAGCGGGCAGGACTCCTACGAGCAGTACTTC. This gives the protein CASSGQDSYEQYF.

The gene calls are TRBV30 and TRBJ1-5; a weak D match, TRBD1 (6 bases). This CDR3 has 12 residues. Germline CDR1 GTSNPN, CDR2 SVGIG (reference sequence). The ends were cut back, 4 bases at V and 7 bases at J, with 11 bases in the middle. CDR3 coding DNA: TGTGCCTGGAACTCCAGGGGACAGCCCCAGCATTTT. The encoded protein is CAWNSRGQPQHF. Combining the CDR3 with reference TRBV30 and TRBJ1-5 gives the whole variable domain SQTIHQWPATLVQPVGSPLSLECTVEGTSNPNLYWYRQAAGRGLQLLFYSVGIGQISSEVPQNLSASRPQDRQFILSSKKLLLSDSGFYLCAWNSRGQPQHFGDGTRLSIL.

The chain uses TRBV19 and TRBJ2-7, with 9 bases identical to TRBD1. Trimming removed 3 bases from V and 0 bases from J; junction bases left unmatched: 15. CDR1 is LNHDA, CDR2 SQIVND, per germline (reference sequence). CDR3 length: 19 amino acids. CDR3 sequence: CASSMIEMVGTGSSYEQYF. Written as DNA, the CDR3 is TGTGCCAGTAGTATGATCGAAATGGTTGGGACAGGGAGCTCCTACGAGCAGTACTTC.